Shown below are 10 T cell receptor beta chains from a single sample sequenced in a study of identical twins. TCRdb re-derived calls from the 5' RACE reads in MiXCR, one entry per CDR3 protein. Among a few hundred thousand distinct CDR3 sequences, about 15% were seen once, and the ten largest hold about 0.4%. The sample was also linked to a second study, of yellow fever vaccine responses in identical twins.

Sequenced: CD4+ T cells sorted from blood. The receptors stem from a woman aged 18-35 years in good health.

V is TRBV15 and J is TRBJ1-1; 8 positions agree with TRBD1. This CDR3 region has 15 residues. V was pared by 0 bases and J by 5 bases, with 5 bases of the junction left unmatched. Germline values: CDR1 LNHNV, CDR2 YYDKDF (reference sequence). The CDR3 region is CATSRDLQGGTEAFF. In DNA form, the CDR3 reads TGTGCCACCAGCAGAGATTTACAGGGGGGTACTGAAGCTTTCTTT. Variable domain in full (rest from reference TRBV15 and TRBJ1-1): DAMVIQNPRYQVTQFGKPVTLSCSQTLNHNVMYWYQQKSSQAPKLLFHYYDKDFNNEADTPDNFQSRRPNTSFCFLDIRSPGLGDTAMYLCATSRDLQGGTEAFFGQGTRLTVV.

There are a few counts of this clonotype. The rearrangement joins TRBV18 to TRBJ2-2; D uncertain. This CDR3 comprises 14 residues. Germline lookup yields CDR1 KGHSH and CDR2 LQKENI. Between the trimmed V and J ends, which lost 4 bases and 1 base, there was a span of 7 bases. DNA for the CDR3: TGTGCCAGCTCACAATGGAGGAACACCGGGGAGCTGTTTTTT. Translating it yields CASSQWRNTGELFF.

The rearrangement joins TRBV10-3 to TRBJ1-1; D is undetermined. Germline V CDR1 and CDR2: ENHRY, SYGVKD. V dropped 2 bases and J dropped 10 bases, with 17 bases sitting between them. There are 14 residues in the CDR3. CDR3 residues: CAISEPVGLAVAFF. The CDR3 nucleotides are TGTGCCATCAGTGAGCCCGTTGGCTTGGCTGTAGCTTTCTTT.

The chain joins TRBV4-1 to TRBJ2-7, with D perhaps TRBD2 (5 bases). V was clipped by 4 bases and J by 2 bases, with 15 bases between them. The CDR3 contains 15 residues. The germline V gene has CDR1 MGHRA and CDR2 YSYEKL. The CDR3 protein is CASSLGIRGTYEQYV. In DNA form, the CDR3 reads TGCGCCAGCAGCCTTGGGATCCGGGGTACCTACGAGCAGTACGTC.

J is TRBJ2-3 and V is TRBV3-1, with 7 bases that match TRBD1. The CDR3 loop spans 18 amino acids. Germline V gene lookup returns CDR1 LGHDT and CDR2 YNNKEL (reference sequence). V lost 0 bases and J lost 4; bases outside the gene matches: 13. The CDR3 sequence: CASSQDFIGTGDADTQYF. The DNA of the CDR3 is TGTGCCAGCAGCCAAGATTTTATTGGCACAGGGGATGCAGATACGCAGTATTTT.

The J gene is TRBJ2-1, the V gene TRBV11-1; 7 bases align to TRBD1. Per germline, CDR1 SGHAT and CDR2 FQDESV (reference sequence). After removal of 4 bases from V and 3 bases from J, the junction contained 6 bases not matched to a gene. This CDR3 is 15 amino acids long. CDR3 nucleotides: TGTGCCAGCAGCTGGACAGGACAGCTCTACAATGAGCAGTTCTTC. Protein product: CASSWTGQLYNEQFF.

This clonotype was seen once. This rearrangement joins TRBV11-1 to TRBJ2-5; TRBD2 agrees at 13 bases. V shed 3 bases, J shed 5 bases, and the junction held 12 bases outside the gene matches. CDR3 length: 18 residues. Germline CDR1 SGHAT, CDR2 FQDESV (reference sequence). CDR3 in amino acids: CASSFGAGTSGILETQYF. For the CDR3, the DNA is TGTGCCAGCAGCTTTGGTGCCGGGACTAGCGGGATTCTGGAGACCCAGTACTTC.

This clonotype was seen a few times. The gene calls are TRBV5-1 and TRBJ1-2; D gene unclear. The CDR3 extends over 14 amino acids. V was shortened by 0 bases and J by 2 bases, with 8 bases between the two germline ends. The germline CDR1 and CDR2 sequences are SGHRS and YFSETQ. For the CDR3, the DNA is TGCGCCAGCAGCTTGGGGCAGGAGAACTATGGCTACACCTTC. It is translated as CASSLGQENYGYTF.

This clonotype was picked up a small number of times. The rearrangement joins TRBV7-8 to TRBJ2-7; D unresolved. Germline V lookup: CDR1 SGHVS, CDR2 FQNEAQ. V was clipped by 5 bases and J by 2 bases, with 10 bases between them. The CDR3 totals 13 residues. The CDR3 loop is CASSPWQTYEQYF. Here the CDR3 DNA reads TGTGCCAGCAGCCCTTGGCAGACCTACGAGCAGTACTTC.

This clonotype was seen only a few times. This chain connects TRBV9 to TRBJ1-1; D is unresolved. CDR1 and CDR2 (germline): SGDLS, YYNGEE. The CDR3 has 16 amino acids. V lost 3 bases, J lost 0 bases, and 15 bases lay in between. The CDR3 DNA is TGTGCCAGCAGCGCCCGGAACGGGCAAATGAACACTGAAGCTTTCTTT. The encoded protein is CASSARNGQMNTEAFF.